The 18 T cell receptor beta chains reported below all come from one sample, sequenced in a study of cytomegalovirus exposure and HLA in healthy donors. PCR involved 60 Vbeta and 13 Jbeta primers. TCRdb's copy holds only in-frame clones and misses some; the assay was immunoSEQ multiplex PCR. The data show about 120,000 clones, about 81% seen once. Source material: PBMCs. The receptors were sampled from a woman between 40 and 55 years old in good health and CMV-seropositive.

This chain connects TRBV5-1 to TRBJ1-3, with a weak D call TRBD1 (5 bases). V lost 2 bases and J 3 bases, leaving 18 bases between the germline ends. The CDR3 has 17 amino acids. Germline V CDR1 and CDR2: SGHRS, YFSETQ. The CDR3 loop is CASSFNSGREVGNTIYF. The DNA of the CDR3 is TGCGCCAGCAGCTTTAATTCCGGCAGGGAGGTTGGAAACACCATATATTTT.

The CDR3 DNA sequence: TGTGCCAGCAGTTACTCCGGGGAGCTGTTTTTT. Translated: CASSYSGELFF. The chain uses TRBV11-2 and TRBJ2-2; D remains unclear. From germline, CDR1 is SGHAT and CDR2 FQNNGV. The V gene lost 6 bases and the J gene lost 6 bases, with 5 bases spanning the gap. This CDR3 has 11 amino acids.

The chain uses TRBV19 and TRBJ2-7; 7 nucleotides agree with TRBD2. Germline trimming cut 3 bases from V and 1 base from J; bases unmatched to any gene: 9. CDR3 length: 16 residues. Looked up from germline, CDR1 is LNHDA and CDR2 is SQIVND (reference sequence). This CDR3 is CASSMAGLDSSYEQYF. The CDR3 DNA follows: TGTGCCAGTAGTATGGCTGGACTAGATTCGTCCTACGAGCAGTACTTC.

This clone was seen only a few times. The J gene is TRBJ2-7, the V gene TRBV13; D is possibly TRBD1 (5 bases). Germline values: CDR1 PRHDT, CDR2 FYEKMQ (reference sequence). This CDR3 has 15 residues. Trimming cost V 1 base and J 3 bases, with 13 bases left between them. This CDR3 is CASSLEGARVYEQYF. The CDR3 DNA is TGTGCCAGCAGCTTAGAAGGGGCTCGAGTCTACGAGCAGTACTTC.

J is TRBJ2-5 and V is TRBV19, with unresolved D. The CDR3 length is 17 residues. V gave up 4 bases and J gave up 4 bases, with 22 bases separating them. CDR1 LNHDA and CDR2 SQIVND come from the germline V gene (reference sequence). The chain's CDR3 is CASSSSVSDGSAETQYF. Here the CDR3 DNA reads TGTGCCAGTAGTAGCTCGGTGAGCGACGGGTCGGCAGAGACCCAGTACTTC.

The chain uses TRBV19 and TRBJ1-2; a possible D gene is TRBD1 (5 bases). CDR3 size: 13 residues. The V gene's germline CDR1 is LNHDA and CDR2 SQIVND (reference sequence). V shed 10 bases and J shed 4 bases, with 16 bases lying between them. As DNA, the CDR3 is TGTGCCAATCCTCAGGGTGAAGGCTATGGCTACACCTTC. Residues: CANPQGEGYGYTF.

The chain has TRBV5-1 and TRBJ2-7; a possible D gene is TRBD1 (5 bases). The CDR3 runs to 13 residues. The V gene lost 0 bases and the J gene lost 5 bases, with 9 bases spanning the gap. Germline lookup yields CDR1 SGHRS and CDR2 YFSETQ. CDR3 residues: CASSLAARDEQYF. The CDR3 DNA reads TGCGCCAGCAGCTTGGCCGCCAGGGACGAGCAGTACTTC.

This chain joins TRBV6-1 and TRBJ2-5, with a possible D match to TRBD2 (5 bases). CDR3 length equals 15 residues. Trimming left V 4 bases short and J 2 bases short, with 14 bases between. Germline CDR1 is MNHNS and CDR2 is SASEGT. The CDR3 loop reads CASSGMAGSQETQYF. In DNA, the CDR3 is TGTGCCAGCAGTGGAATGGCGGGCTCACAAGAGACCCAGTACTTC.

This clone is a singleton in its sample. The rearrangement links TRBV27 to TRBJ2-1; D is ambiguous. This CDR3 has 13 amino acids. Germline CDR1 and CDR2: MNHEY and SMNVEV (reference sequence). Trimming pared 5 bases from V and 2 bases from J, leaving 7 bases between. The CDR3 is CASSSGPYNEQFF. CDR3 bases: TGTGCCAGCAGTAGTGGGCCCTACAATGAGCAGTTCTTC.

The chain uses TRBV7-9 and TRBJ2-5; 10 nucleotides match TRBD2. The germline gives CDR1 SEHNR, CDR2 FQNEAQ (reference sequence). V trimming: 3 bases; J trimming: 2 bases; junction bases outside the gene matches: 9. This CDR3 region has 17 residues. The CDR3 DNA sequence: TGTGCCAGCAGCTTCTCTGGCCTAGCGGGAGTACAAGAGACCCAGTACTTC. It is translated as CASSFSGLAGVQETQYF.

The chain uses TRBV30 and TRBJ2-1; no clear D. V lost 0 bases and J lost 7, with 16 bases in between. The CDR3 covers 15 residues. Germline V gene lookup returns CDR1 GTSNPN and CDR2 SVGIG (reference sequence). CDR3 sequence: CAWSVASSYSNEQFF. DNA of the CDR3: TGTGCCTGGAGTGTAGCGAGTAGTTACTCGAATGAGCAGTTCTTC.

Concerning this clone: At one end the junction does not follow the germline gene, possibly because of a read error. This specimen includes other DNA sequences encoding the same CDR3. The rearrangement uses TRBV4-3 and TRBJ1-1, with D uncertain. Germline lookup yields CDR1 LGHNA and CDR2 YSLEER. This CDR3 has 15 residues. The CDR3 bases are TGCGCCAGCAGCCAAGATCAGGCCTCGAACACTGAAGCCTTCTTT. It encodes CASSQDQASNTEAFF.

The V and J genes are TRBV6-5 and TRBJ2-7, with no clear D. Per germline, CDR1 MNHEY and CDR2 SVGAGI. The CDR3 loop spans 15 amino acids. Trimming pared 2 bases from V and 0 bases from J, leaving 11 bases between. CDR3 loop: CASSYGRFSSYEQYF. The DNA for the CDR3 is TGTGCCAGCAGTTACGGGCGTTTCAGCTCCTACGAGCAGTACTTC.

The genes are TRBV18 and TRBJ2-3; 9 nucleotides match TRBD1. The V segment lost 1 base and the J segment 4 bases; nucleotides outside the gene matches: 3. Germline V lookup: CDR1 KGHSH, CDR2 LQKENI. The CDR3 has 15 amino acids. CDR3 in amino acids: CASSPQGQGPDTQYF. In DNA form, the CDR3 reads TGTGCCAGCTCACCACAGGGACAGGGTCCAGATACGCAGTATTTT.

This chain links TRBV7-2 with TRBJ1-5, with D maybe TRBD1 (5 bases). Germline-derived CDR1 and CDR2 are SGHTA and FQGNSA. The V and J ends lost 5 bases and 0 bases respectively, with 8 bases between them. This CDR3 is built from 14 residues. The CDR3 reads CASSATVSNQPQHF. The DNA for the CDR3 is TGTGCCAGCAGCGCGACAGTTAGCAATCAGCCCCAGCATTTT.

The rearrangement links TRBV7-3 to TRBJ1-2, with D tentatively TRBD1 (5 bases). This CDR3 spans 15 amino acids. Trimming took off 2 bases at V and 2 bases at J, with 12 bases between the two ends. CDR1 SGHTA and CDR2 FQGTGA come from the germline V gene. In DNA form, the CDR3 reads TGTGCCAGCAGCTTAGACAGTTCCTTAAACTATGGCTACACCTTC. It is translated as CASSLDSSLNYGYTF.

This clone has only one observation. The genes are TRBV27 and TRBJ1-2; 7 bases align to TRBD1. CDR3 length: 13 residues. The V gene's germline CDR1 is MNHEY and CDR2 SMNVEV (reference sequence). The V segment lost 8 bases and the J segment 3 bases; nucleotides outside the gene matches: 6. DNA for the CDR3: TGTGCCAGCTCGACAGGGCGGTACTATGGCTACACCTTC. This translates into CASSTGRYYGYTF.

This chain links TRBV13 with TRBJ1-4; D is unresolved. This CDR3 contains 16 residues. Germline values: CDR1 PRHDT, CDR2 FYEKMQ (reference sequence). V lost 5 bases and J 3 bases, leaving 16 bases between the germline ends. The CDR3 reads CASSSSPHGANEKLFF. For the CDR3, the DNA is TGTGCCAGCAGCAGCTCCCCACACGGGGCTAATGAAAAACTGTTTTTT. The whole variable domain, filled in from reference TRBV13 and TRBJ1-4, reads AAGVIQSPRHLIKEKRETATLKCYPIPRHDTVYWYQQGPGQDPQFLISFYEKMQSDKGSIPDRFSAQQFSDYHSELNMSSLELGDSALYFCASSSSPHGANEKLFFGSGTQLSVL.